Each of the 25 T cell receptor beta chains below was sequenced from the same sample in a study of T cells in Graves' hyperthyroidism and ophthalmopathy. RNA transcripts gave rise to amplified TCR beta CDR3 regions. RT-PCR in the first round (using the HTBI primer set) targeted the TCR CDR3. One entry per CDR3 protein results from TCRdb running MiXCR on the multiplex PCR reads. The sample includes about 210,000 distinct CDR3 sequences, 17% of them seen just once. What was sequenced was blood. The source of these receptors is a man aged 45-65 years with Graves' hyperthyroidism.

This clonotype was counted at least ten times. J is TRBJ1-1 and V is TRBV18, with 7 nucleotides matching TRBD1. Germline CDR1 is KGHSH and CDR2 is LQKENI. Trimming at V came to 1 base and at J to 1 base, leaving 6 bases not matched to a gene. CDR3 size: 16 residues. DNA for the CDR3: TGTGCCAGCTCACCACAGACAGGGAGGGGGAACACTGAAGCTTTCTTT. Its translation: CASSPQTGRGNTEAFF.

The sample holds many counts of this clonotype. CDR3 nucleotides: TGTGCCAGCAGTTTTATCGAGTCCTACGAGCAGTACTTC. It yields the protein CASSFIESYEQYF. The chain couples TRBV27 to TRBJ2-7; D remains ambiguous. The germline gives CDR1 MNHEY, CDR2 SMNVEV (reference sequence). The CDR3 runs 13 residues. Trimming took off 3 bases at V and 1 base at J, with 7 bases between the two ends.

This clonotype was picked up many times. This chain links TRBV6-2 or TRBV6-3 with TRBJ1-2; D gene unclear. The CDR3 has 13 amino acids. Germline CDR1 is MNHEY and CDR2 is SVGEGT. Between the trimmed V and J ends, which lost 7 bases and 9 bases, there was a span of 18 bases. CDR3 in DNA: TGTGCCAGCACGGGCTCGGGATCCCGGCGCTACACCTTC. Its translation: CASTGSGSRRYTF.

A few counts support this clonotype. The rearrangement joins TRBV7-2 to TRBJ2-1; possibly TRBD2 for D (7 bases). V was shortened by 10 bases and J by 8 bases, with 18 bases between the two germline ends. The CDR3 sequence is 13 residues long. CDR1 and CDR2 from the germline V gene are SGHTA and FQGNSA. CDR3 region: CAILGGLMDEQFF. CDR3 coding DNA: TGTGCCATCTTGGGGGGGCTTATGGATGAGCAGTTCTTC.

The chain recombines TRBV9 with TRBJ2-7; D unclear. This CDR3 is built from 8 residues. Germline assignment: CDR1 SGDLS and CDR2 YYNGEE. V lost 3 bases and J lost 8, with 0 bases in between. CDR3 protein: CASSEQYF. CDR3 nucleotide sequence: TGTGCCAGCAGCGAGCAGTACTTC.

This clonotype occurred many times. The rearrangement uses TRBV18 and TRBJ2-1; D remains ambiguous. Trimming removed 0 bases at V and 6 bases at J, with 6 bases between. The CDR3 contains 13 residues. The germline CDR1 and CDR2 sequences are KGHSH and LQKENI. CDR3 sequence: CASSPPSINEQFF. For the CDR3, the DNA is TGTGCCAGCTCACCACCCTCCATCAATGAGCAGTTCTTC.

In its sample, this clonotype was seen many times. This rearrangement joins TRBV5-1 to TRBJ2-3; D tentatively reads TRBD1 or TRBD2 (5 bases each). This CDR3 contains 15 residues. Trimming left V 4 bases short and J 3 bases short, with 15 bases between. The V gene's germline CDR1 is SGHRS and CDR2 YFSETQ. The CDR3 DNA reads as TGCGCCAGCAGCGTGGGACCAGACATTACAGATACGCAGTATTTT. Protein: CASSVGPDITDTQYF.

This clonotype was detected many times. The DNA of the CDR3 is TGTGCCAGCAGTGGACTAGCTATGGCCTACGAGCAGTACTTC. The encoded protein is CASSGLAMAYEQYF. The rearrangement uses TRBV2 and TRBJ2-7; 7 bases match TRBD2. The CDR3 spans 14 residues. Germline lookup yields CDR1 SNHLY and CDR2 FYNNEI. Germline trimming cut 4 bases from V and 2 bases from J; bases unmatched to any gene: 5.

This clonotype was counted ten times or more. The V call is TRBV18, the J call TRBJ2-3; either TRBD1 or TRBD2 may fit D (5 bases each). Germline V CDR1 and CDR2: KGHSH, LQKENI. CDR3 length equals 14 residues. Trimming cost V 1 base and J 6 bases, with 11 bases left between them. As DNA, the CDR3 is TGTGCCAGCTCACCACGGCAGGGCGGGGATACGCAGTATTTT. Translating it yields CASSPRQGGDTQYF.

Many counts were recorded for this clonotype. This sequence joins TRBV28 and TRBJ1-6; the D gene is possibly TRBD1 (6 bases). The CDR3 loop spans 15 amino acids. From germline, CDR1 is MDHEN and CDR2 SYDVKM. Trimming took 5 bases from V and 10 from J, leaving 18 bases between them. The CDR3 DNA sequence: TGTGCCAGCAGTCTGTCCGGATGGGGGGGCTCACCCCTCCACTTT. Amino acid sequence: CASSLSGWGGSPLHF.

This clonotype came up a few times. This may stem from a read error, because a much larger clone lies one nucleotide away. The chain combines TRBV2 with TRBJ1-1; the D gene is possibly TRBD1 (5 bases). This CDR3 region has 14 residues. Germline loops: CDR1 SNHLY, CDR2 FYNNEI. V lost 4 bases and J 5 bases, leaving 14 bases between the germline ends. This chain's CDR3 is CASSVGEARTEAFF. CDR3 in DNA: TGTGCCAGCAGTGTGGGGGAGGCTCGAACTGAAGCTTTCTTT.

This clonotype was counted between two and nine times. The chain employs TRBV6-5 and TRBJ2-2, with unresolved D. The CDR3 runs to 16 residues. Germline CDR1 reads MNHEY; CDR2 reads SVGAGI. V was shortened by 2 bases and J by 7 bases, with 17 bases between the two germline ends. The CDR3 loop reads CASSYQGPKLIGELFF. The CDR3 bases are TGTGCCAGCAGTTACCAAGGACCTAAGCTAATCGGGGAGCTGTTTTTT.

A note on this clonotype: Relative to the germline gene, one junction end is altered; a read error may explain this. The CDR3 is CASGDNRVGANVLTF. The DNA of the CDR3 is TGTGCCAGCGGTGACAACAGGGTCGGGGCCAACGTCCTGACTTTC. V usage is TRBV25-1 and J usage is TRBJ2-6; a weak D match, TRBD1 (6 bases). The CDR3 totals 15 residues. Looked up from germline, CDR1 is MGHDK and CDR2 is SYGVNS.

The chain carries TRBV11-3 and TRBJ2-4; D not resolved. The length of the CDR3 is 14 residues. CDR1 is SGHNT, CDR2 YENEEA, per germline. V was shortened by 0 bases and J by 0 bases, with 3 bases between the two germline ends. The CDR3 here is CASSLDGAKNIQYF. DNA of the CDR3: TGTGCCAGCAGCTTAGATGGAGCCAAAAACATTCAGTACTTC.

This clonotype has just a few counts. The chain uses TRBV29-1 and TRBJ2-5; tentatively, D is TRBD2 (6 bases). CDR1 SQVTM and CDR2 ANQGSEA come from the germline V gene. V was clipped by 3 bases and J by 5 bases, with 13 bases between them. This CDR3 spans 13 amino acids. The CDR3 nucleotides read TGCAGCGTTGAGGACGGGAGCTCTGAGACCCAGTACTTC. Amino acid sequence: CSVEDGSSETQYF.

This clonotype has at least ten counts. The chain combines TRBV10-3 with TRBJ2-7; D not certain. Germline CDR1 ENHRY, CDR2 SYGVKD. The CDR3 sequence is 11 residues long. The V and J ends lost 7 bases and 5 bases respectively, with 9 bases between them. The CDR3 here is CAIKGMNEQYF. CDR3 sequence (DNA): TGTGCCATCAAGGGCATGAACGAGCAGTACTTC.

V is TRBV7-9 and J is TRBJ2-5, with D possibly TRBD2 on 5 matching bases. With 3 bases removed from V and 5 bases from J, the gap between germline ends came to 19 bases. The CDR3 runs 16 residues. Looked up from germline, CDR1 is SEHNR and CDR2 is FQNEAQ (reference sequence). Here the CDR3 DNA reads TGTGCCAGCAGCTTCATCTCCGGTCGACCGGGGGAGACCCAGTACTTC. It encodes CASSFISGRPGETQYF.

This clonotype was picked up many times. The V and J genes are TRBV13 and TRBJ2-7; D gene unclear. The CDR3 has 13 amino acids. CDR1 PRHDT and CDR2 FYEKMQ come from the germline V gene (reference sequence). V was trimmed by 5 bases and J by 3 bases, leaving 11 bases between them. CDR3 DNA: TGTGCCAGCAGCCCCCAAATCCTCTACGAGCAGTACTTC. Translation gives CASSPQILYEQYF.

Ten or more counts support this clonotype. The J gene is TRBJ2-7, the V gene TRBV27; the match to TRBD1 covers 7 bases. V shed 4 bases, J shed 6 bases, and the junction held 15 bases outside the gene matches. CDR1 and CDR2 (germline): MNHEY, SMNVEV (reference sequence). This CDR3 contains 16 residues. The CDR3 sequence is CASSSRGWSGRREQYF. CDR3 bases: TGTGCCAGCAGTTCCAGGGGGTGGTCCGGGCGTCGCGAGCAGTACTTC.

In this sample, this clonotype turned up many times. The chain uses TRBV20-1 and TRBJ2-1; TRBD2 matches at 7 bases. This CDR3 has 17 amino acids. The junction had 8 bases not matched to a gene; V was cut back by 0 bases and J by 0 bases. CDR1 is DFQATT and CDR2 is SNEGSKA in the germline V gene (reference sequence). CDR3 coding DNA: TGCAGTGCTAGAGATTGGGGGGGACCTAGCTCCTACAATGAGCAGTTCTTC. As protein: CSARDWGGPSSYNEQFF.

The table lists this clonotype with many counts. The chain uses TRBV3-1 and TRBJ2-7, with TRBD2 matching over 9 bases. The CDR3 is made up of 18 amino acids. Germline V gives CDR1 LGHDT, CDR2 YNNKEL (reference sequence). With 0 bases clipped from V and 5 bases from J, the junction kept 14 bases outside the gene matches. Written as DNA, the CDR3 is TGTGCCAGCAGCCAAGACATTTGGCTAGCGGGGCCCCAGGACGAGCAGTACTTC. Amino acids: CASSQDIWLAGPQDEQYF.

This clonotype was counted a few times. Without the conserved terminal phenylalanine or tryptophan, this CDR3 likely stems from a read error. The chain links TRBV5-1 to TRBJ2-1, with TRBD2 matching 9 bases. The CDR3 contains 15 residues. V shed 0 bases and J 2 bases; nucleotides not matched to a gene: 0. Germline CDR1 is SGHRS and CDR2 is YFSETQ. The CDR3 spells CASSLGLAAYNEQFL. The CDR3 nucleotides read TGCGCCAGCAGCTTGGGACTAGCGGCCTACAATGAGCAGTTCCTC.

Comment on this clonotype: Being one base from a much bigger clone, this may be a read error. The chain employs TRBV6-9 and TRBJ2-3; 13 bases fit TRBD2. The ends lost 5 bases at V and 4 bases at J; junction bases unmatched: 9. This CDR3 is built from 17 residues. Germline V gives CDR1 MNHGY, CDR2 SVAAGI. The CDR3 DNA reads TGTGCCAGCAGTCATGGGACTAGCGGGATAGGCGCAGATACGCAGTATTTT. Translation: CASSHGTSGIGADTQYF.

This chain uses TRBV20-1 with TRBJ2-7; 8 nucleotides align to TRBD2. From germline, CDR1 is DFQATT and CDR2 SNEGSKA (reference sequence). The CDR3 length is 15 residues. Trimming took 0 bases from V and 3 from J; bases not matched to a gene: 7. CDR3 in DNA: TGCAGTGCTAGAGATCCCCAGCGGGAGATCTACGAGCAGTACTTC. It encodes CSARDPQREIYEQYF.

Only a few counts were recorded for this clonotype. The chain combines TRBV5-1 with TRBJ2-5; possible D gene TRBD1, 6 bases. Looked up from germline, CDR1 is SGHRS and CDR2 is YFSETQ. Trimming left V 4 bases short and J 3 bases short, with 10 bases between. CDR3 length: 13 amino acids. The CDR3 loop is CASSRQAEETQYF. The DNA of the CDR3 is TGCGCCAGCAGCCGACAGGCGGAAGAGACCCAGTACTTC.